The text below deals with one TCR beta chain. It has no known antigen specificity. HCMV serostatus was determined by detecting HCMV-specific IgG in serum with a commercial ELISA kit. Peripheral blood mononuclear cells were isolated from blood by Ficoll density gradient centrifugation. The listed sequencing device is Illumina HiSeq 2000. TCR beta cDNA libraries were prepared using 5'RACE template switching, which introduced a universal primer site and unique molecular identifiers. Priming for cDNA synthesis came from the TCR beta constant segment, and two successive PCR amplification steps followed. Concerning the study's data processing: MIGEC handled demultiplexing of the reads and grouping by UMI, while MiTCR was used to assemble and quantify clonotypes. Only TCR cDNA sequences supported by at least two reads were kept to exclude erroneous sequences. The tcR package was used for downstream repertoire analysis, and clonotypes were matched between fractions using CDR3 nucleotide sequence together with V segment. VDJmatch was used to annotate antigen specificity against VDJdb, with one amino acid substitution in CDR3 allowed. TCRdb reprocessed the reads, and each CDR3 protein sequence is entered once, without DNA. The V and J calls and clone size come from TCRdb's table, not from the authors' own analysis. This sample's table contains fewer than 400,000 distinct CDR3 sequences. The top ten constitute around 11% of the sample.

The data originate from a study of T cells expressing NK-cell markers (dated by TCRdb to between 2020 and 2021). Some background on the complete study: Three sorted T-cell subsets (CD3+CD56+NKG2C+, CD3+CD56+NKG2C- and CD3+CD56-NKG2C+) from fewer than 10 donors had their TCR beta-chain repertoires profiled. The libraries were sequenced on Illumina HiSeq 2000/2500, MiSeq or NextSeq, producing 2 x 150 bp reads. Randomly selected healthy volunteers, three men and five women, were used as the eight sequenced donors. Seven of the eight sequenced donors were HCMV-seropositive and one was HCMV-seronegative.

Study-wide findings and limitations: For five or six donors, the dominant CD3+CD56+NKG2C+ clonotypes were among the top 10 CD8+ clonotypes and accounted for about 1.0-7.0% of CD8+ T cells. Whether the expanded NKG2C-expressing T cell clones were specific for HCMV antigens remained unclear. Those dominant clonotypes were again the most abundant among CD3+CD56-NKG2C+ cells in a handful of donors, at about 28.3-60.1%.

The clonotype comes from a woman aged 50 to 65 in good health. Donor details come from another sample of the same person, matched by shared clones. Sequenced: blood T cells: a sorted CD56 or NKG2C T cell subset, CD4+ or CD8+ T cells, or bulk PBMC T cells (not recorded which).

The CDR3 has the sequence CASTGLEADTQYF. The rearranged segments are TRBV5-1 and TRBJ2-3; TCRdb names TRBD2, which stays unverified in the absence of DNA. The CDR3 numbers 13 residues from cysteine through phenylalanine. The DNA is not on file. From a lookup of the germline V gene, CDR1 and CDR2 are SGHRS and YFSETQ.